This T cell receptor (beta chain) was found in a study of blood T cells in healthy people across ages. Overall study results and limits: Percentage of naive T cells showed a strong correlation with TCR beta diversity. Measured against age, TCR beta diversity per million T cells decreased in a roughly linear manner.

In this sample, this clonotype turned up a few times. The antigen is undetermined. Donors gave around 9.8 milliliters of peripheral blood apiece. Trimming removed 5 bases from V and 8 bases from J, with 12 bases in between. The germline gives CDR1 MDHEN, CDR2 SYDVKM. This CDR3 is built from 12 residues. A second PCR, run for about 7 to 11 cycles, used a sample-barcoded 5' primer plus a J-beta primer mix. Every sample returned 2.5 million or more CDR3-containing paired-end reads. TCRdb fed the 5' RACE reads into MiXCR, producing one record per CDR3 protein. This sample carries about 580,000 distinct CDR3 sequences, about 45% of them seen once, and the ten largest clones take around 24%.

The sample consisted of blood. This TCR derives from a man older than 75 in good health. V is TRBV28 and J is TRBJ1-2; D is uncertain. The CDR3 DNA sequence: TGTGCCAGCAGTCCACAGTTTAGCGGCTACACCTTC. Amino acids: CASSPQFSGYTF.